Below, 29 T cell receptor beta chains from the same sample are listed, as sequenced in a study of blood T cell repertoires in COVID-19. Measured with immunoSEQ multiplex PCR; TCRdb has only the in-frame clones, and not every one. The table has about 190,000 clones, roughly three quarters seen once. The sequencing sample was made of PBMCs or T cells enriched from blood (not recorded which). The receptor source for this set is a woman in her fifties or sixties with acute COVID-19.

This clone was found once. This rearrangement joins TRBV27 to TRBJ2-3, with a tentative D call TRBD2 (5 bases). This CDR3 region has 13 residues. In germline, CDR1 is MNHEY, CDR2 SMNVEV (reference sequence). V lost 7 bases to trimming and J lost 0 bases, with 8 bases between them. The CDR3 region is CASNSGSTDTQYF. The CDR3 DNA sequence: TGTGCCAGCAACAGCGGCAGCACAGATACGCAGTATTTT.

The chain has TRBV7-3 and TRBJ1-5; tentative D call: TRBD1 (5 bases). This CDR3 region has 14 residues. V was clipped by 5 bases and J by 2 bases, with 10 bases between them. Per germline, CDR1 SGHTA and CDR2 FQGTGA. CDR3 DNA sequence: TGTGCCAGCAGCCCGGGGGGAGGCAATCAGCCCCAGCATTTT. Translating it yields CASSPGGGNQPQHF.

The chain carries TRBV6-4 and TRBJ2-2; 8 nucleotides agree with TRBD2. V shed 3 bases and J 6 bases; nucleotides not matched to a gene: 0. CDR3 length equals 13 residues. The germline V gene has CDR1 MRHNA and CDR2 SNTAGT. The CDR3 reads CASSELAAGELFF. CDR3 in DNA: TGTGCCAGCAGTGAACTAGCGGCCGGGGAGCTGTTTTTT.

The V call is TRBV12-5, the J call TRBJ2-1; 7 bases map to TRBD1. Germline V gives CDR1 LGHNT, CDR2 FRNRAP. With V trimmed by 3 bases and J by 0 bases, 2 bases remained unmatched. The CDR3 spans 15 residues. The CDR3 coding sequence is TGTGCTAGTGGTTTACGGACAGGCTCCTACAATGAGCAGTTCTTC. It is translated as CASGLRTGSYNEQFF.

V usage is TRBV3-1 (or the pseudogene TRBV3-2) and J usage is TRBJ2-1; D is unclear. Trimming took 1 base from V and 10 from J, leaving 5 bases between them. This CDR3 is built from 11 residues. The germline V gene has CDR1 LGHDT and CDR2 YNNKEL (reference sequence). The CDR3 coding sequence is TGTGCCAGCAGCCAAGGGCAGGAGCAGTTCTTC. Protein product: CASSQGQEQFF.

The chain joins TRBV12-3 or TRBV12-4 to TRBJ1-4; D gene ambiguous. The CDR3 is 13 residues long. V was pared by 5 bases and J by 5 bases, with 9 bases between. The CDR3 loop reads CASSQEVNEKLFF. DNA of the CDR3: TGTGCCAGCAGTCAGGAGGTAAATGAAAAACTGTTTTTT.

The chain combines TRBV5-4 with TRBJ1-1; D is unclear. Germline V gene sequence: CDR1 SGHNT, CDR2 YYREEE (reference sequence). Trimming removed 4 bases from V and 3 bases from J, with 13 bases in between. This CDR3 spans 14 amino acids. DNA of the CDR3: TGTGCCAGCAGCCTCGGCGGCCGGGACACTGAAGCTTTCTTT. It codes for CASSLGGRDTEAFF.

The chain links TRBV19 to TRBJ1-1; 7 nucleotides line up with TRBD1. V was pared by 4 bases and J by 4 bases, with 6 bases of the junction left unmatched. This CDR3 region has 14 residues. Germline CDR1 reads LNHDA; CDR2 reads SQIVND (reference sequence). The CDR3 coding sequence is TGTGCCAGTAGTACAGACAGGGTGGGCACTGAAGCTTTCTTT. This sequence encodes CASSTDRVGTEAFF.

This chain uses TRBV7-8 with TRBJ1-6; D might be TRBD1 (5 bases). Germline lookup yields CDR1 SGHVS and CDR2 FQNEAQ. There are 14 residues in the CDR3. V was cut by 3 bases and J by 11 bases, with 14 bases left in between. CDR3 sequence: CASSFSGGEAPLHF. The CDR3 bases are TGTGCCAGCAGCTTTTCTGGAGGGGAGGCACCCCTCCACTTT.

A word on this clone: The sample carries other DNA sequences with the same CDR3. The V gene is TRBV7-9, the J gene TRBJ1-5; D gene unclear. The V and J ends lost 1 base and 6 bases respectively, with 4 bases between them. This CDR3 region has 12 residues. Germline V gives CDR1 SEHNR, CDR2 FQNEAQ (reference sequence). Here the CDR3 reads CASSLGGQPQHF. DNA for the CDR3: TGTGCCAGCAGCTTAGGAGGTCAGCCCCAGCATTTT.

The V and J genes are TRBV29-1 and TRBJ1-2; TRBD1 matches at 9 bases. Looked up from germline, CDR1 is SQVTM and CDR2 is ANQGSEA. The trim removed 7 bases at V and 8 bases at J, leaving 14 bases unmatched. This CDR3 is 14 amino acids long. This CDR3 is CSGQQGAGIGGYTF. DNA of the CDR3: TGCAGCGGTCAACAGGGGGCAGGGATTGGCGGCTACACCTTC.

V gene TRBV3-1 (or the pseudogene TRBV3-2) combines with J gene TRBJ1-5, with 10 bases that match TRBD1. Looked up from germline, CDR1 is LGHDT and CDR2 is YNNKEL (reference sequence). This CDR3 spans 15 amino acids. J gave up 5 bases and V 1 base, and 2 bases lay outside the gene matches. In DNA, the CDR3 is TGTGCCAGCAGCCAAGGGACAGGGGGATATCAGCCCCAGCATTTT. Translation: CASSQGTGGYQPQHF.

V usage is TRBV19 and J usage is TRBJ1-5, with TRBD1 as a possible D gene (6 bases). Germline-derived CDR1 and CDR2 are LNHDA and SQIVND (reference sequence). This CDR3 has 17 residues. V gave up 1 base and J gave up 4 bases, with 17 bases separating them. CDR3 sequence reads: CASSIGGRGAGNQPQHF. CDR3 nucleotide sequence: TGTGCCAGTAGTATAGGAGGCAGGGGTGCTGGGAATCAGCCCCAGCATTTT.

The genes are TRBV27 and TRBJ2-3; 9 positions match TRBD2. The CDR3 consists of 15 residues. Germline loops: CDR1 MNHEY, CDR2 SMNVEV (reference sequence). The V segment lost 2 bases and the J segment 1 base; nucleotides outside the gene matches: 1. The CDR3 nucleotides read TGTGCCAGCAGTTTACCTAGCGGGGGCACAGATACGCAGTATTTT. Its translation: CASSLPSGGTDTQYF.

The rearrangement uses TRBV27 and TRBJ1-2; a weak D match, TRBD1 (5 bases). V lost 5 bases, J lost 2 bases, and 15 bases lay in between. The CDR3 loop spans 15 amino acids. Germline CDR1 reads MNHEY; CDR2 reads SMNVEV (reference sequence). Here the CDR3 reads CASSPSWTLNYGYTF. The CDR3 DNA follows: TGTGCCAGCAGTCCCTCGTGGACATTAAACTATGGCTACACCTTC.

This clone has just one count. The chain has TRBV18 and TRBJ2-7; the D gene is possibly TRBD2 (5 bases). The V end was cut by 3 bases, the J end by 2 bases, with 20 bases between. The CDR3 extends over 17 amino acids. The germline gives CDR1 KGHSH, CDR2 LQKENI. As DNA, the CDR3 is TGTGCCAGCTCACCGGGCTTCGCGGGCCCACCTCCCTACGAGCAGTACGTC. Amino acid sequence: CASSPGFAGPPPYEQYV.

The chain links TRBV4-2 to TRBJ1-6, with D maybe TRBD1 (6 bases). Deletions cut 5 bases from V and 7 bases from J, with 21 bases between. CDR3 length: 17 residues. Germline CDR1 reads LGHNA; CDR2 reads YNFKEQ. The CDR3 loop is CASSSYEGESRNSPLHF. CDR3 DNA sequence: TGTGCCAGCAGCTCCTACGAGGGGGAGAGTAGGAATTCACCCCTCCACTTT.

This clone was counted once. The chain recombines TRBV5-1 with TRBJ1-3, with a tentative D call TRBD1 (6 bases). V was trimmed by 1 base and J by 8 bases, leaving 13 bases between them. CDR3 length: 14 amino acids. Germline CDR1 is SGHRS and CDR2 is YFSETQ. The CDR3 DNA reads TGCGCCAGCAGCTTGTGGCAGGGGAGGGACACCATATATTTT. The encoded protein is CASSLWQGRDTIYF.

The CDR3 loop is CASSIGTSGGAKDTQYF. In DNA, the CDR3 is TGTGCCAGCAGCATCGGGACTAGCGGGGGGGCCAAAGATACGCAGTATTTT. J is TRBJ2-3 and V is TRBV7-8, with 16 nucleotides matching TRBD2. Germline V CDR1 and CDR2: SGHVS, FQNEAQ. J was trimmed by 5 bases and V by 5 bases; bases with no gene match: 7. CDR3 length equals 17 residues. Full variable domain (outside the CDR3, taken from reference TRBV7-8 and TRBJ2-3): GAGVSQSPRYKVAKRGQDVALRCDPISGHVSLFWYQQALGQGPEFLTYFQNEAQLDKSGLPSDRFFAERPEGSVSTLKIQRTQQEDSAVYLCASSIGTSGGAKDTQYFGPGTRLTVL.

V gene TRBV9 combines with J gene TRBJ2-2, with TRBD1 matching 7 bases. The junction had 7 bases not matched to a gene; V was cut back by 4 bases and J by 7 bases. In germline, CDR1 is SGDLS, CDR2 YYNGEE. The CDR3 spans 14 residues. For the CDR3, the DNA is TGTGCCAGCAGCCCGGTCAGGGGGATCGGGGAGCTGTTTTTT. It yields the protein CASSPVRGIGELFF. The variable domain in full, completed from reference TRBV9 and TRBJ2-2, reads DSGVTQTPKHLITATGQRVTLRCSPRSGDLSVYWYQQSLDQGLQFLIQYYNGEERAKGNILERFSAQQFPDLHSELNLSSLELGDSALYFCASSPVRGIGELFFGEGSRLTVL.

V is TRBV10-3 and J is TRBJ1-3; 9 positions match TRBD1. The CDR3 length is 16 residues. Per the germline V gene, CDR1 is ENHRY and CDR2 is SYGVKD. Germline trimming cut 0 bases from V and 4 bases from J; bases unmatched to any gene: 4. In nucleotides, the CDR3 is TGTGCCATCAGTGAGTCTTGGACAGGGGCAGGAAACACCATATATTTT. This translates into CAISESWTGAGNTIYF.

The CDR3 DNA follows: TGTGCCAGCAGCGCGACAGGGGAGGAGCGATCACCCCTCCACTTT. Translated, it gives CASSATGEERSPLHF. The chain links TRBV9 to TRBJ1-6, with 8 bases fitting TRBD1. CDR1 is SGDLS and CDR2 is YYNGEE in the germline V gene. The length of the CDR3 is 15 residues. V dropped 3 bases and J dropped 10; count of bases not matched to a gene: 9.

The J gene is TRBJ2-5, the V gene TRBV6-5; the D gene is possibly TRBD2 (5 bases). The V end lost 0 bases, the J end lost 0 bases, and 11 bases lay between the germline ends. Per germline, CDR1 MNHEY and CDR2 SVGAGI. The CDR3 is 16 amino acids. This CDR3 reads CASSYSVGRDQETQYF. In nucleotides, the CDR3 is TGTGCCAGCAGTTACTCAGTTGGGCGGGACCAAGAGACCCAGTACTTC.

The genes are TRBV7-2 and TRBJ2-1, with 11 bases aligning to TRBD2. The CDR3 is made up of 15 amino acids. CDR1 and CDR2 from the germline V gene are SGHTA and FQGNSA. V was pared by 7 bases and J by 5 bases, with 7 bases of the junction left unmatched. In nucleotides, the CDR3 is TGTGCCAGCACCACACTAGCGGGGGCCCACAATGAGCAGTTCTTC. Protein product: CASTTLAGAHNEQFF. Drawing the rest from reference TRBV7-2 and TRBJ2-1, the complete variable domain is GAGVSQSPSNKVTEKGKDVELRCDPISGHTALYWYRQSLGQGLEFLIYFQGNSAPDKSGLPSDRFSAERTGGSVSTLTIQRTQQEDSAVYLCASTTLAGAHNEQFFGPGTRLTVL.

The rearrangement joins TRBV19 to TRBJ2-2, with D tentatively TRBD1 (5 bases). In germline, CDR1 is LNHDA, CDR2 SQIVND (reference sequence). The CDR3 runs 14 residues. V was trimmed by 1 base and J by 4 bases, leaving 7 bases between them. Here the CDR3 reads CASSIGRGTGELFF. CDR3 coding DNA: TGTGCCAGTAGTATAGGAAGGGGCACCGGGGAGCTGTTTTTT.

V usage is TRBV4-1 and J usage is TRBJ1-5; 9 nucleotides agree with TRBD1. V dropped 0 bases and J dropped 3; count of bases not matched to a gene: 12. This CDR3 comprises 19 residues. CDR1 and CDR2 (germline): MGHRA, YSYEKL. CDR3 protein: CASSQDLGMGTGNNQPQHF. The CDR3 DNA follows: TGCGCCAGCAGCCAAGATTTAGGAATGGGGACAGGGAACAATCAGCCCCAGCATTTT.

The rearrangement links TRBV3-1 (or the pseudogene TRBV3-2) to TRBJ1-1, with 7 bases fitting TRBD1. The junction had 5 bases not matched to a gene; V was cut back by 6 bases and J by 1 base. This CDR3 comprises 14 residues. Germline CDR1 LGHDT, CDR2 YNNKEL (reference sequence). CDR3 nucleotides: TGTGCCAGCAGTCTGGGGACAGCGAACACTGAAGCTTTCTTT. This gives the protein CASSLGTANTEAFF.

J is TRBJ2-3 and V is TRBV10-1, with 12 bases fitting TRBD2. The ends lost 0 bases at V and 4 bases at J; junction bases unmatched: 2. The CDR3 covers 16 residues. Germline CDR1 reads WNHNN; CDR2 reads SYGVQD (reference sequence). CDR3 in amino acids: CASSESSSGGADTQYF. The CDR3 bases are TGCGCCAGCAGTGAGTCGTCTAGCGGGGGGGCAGATACGCAGTATTTT.

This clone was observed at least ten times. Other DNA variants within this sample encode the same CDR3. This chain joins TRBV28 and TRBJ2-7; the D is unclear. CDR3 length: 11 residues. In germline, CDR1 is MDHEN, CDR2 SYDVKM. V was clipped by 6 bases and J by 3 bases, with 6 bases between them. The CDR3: CASSSYYEQYV. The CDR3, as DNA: TGTGCCAGCAGCTCTTACTACGAGCAGTACGTC.